The 28 T cell receptor beta chains reported below all come from one sample, sequenced in a study of T cells after somatic rescue of genetic block. Repertoires were generated with immunoSEQ multiplex PCR, while TCRdb's copy carries only in-frame clones and drops some. The repertoire holds 100,000 to 120,000 clones, with 75% to 95% as singletons. Sequencing used peripheral blood mononuclear cells (PBMCs). The receptor source for this set is a woman between 18 and 29 years old.

The gene calls are TRBV10-3 and TRBJ2-7; D perhaps matches TRBD1 (5 bases). This CDR3 comprises 12 residues. V lost 4 bases, J lost 4 bases, and 8 bases lay in between. Germline V gene lookup returns CDR1 ENHRY and CDR2 SYGVKD. The CDR3 nucleotides are TGTGCCATCAGTGCAGGGAATTACGAGCAGTACTTC. Its protein is CAISAGNYEQYF.

The V call is TRBV9, the J call TRBJ2-2; a weak D match, TRBD1 (6 bases). Deletions cut 0 bases from V and 9 bases from J, with 12 bases between. Germline V gives CDR1 SGDLS, CDR2 YYNGEE. This CDR3 has 14 residues. The CDR3: CASSVDPGQRELFF. CDR3 DNA: TGTGCCAGCAGCGTAGACCCTGGACAGAGGGAGCTGTTTTTT.

The rearrangement joins TRBV2 to TRBJ2-7; D remains unclear. Trimming removed 3 bases from V and 2 bases from J, with 8 bases in between. The CDR3 has 13 amino acids. CDR1 is SNHLY and CDR2 is FYNNEI in the germline V gene. The CDR3 region is CASSEYRTYEQYF. DNA for the CDR3: TGTGCCAGCAGTGAGTACAGAACCTACGAGCAGTACTTC.

The gene calls are TRBV5-1 and TRBJ2-7; TRBD1 or TRBD2 may be the D gene (6 bases each). The germline V and J ends were trimmed by 3 bases and 4 bases, with 17 bases remaining between them. The CDR3 consists of 15 residues. Germline-derived CDR1 and CDR2 are SGHRS and YFSETQ. In DNA, the CDR3 is TGCGCCAGCAGCTCCCGGGGGCAGGGAAGGTACGAGCAGTACTTC. It encodes CASSSRGQGRYEQYF.

The chain combines TRBV30 with TRBJ1-1; D remains unclear. CDR1 is GTSNPN and CDR2 is SVGIG in the germline V gene (reference sequence). This CDR3 is built from 12 residues. The V end was cut by 2 bases, the J end by 2 bases, with 6 bases between. The CDR3 DNA reads as TGTGCCTGGAGTCAATCCAACACTGAAGCTTTCTTT. Its translation: CAWSQSNTEAFF. Full variable domain (outside the CDR3, taken from reference TRBV30 and TRBJ1-1): SQTIHQWPATLVQPVGSPLSLECTVEGTSNPNLYWYRQAAGRGLQLLFYSVGIGQISSEVPQNLSASRPQDRQFILSSKKLLLSDSGFYLCAWSQSNTEAFFGQGTRLTVV.

The V gene is TRBV18, the J gene TRBJ1-1; no firm D call. The CDR3 has 12 amino acids. CDR1 is KGHSH and CDR2 is LQKENI in the germline V gene. Trimming pared 8 bases from V and 0 bases from J, leaving 7 bases between. Written as DNA, the CDR3 is TGTGCCAGCCCTCCAGTGAACACTGAAGCTTTCTTT. Protein: CASPPVNTEAFF. The full variable domain, its missing parts supplied by reference TRBV18 and TRBJ1-1, is NAGVMQNPRHLVRRRGQEARLRCSPMKGHSHVYWYRQLPEEGLKFMVYLQKENIIDESGMPKERFSAEFPKEGPSILRIQQVVRGDSAAYFCASPPVNTEAFFGQGTRLTVV.

The chain couples TRBV28 to TRBJ2-1; the D gene is possibly TRBD2 (5 bases). Germline CDR1 MDHEN, CDR2 SYDVKM. The CDR3 is 15 residues long. The V end lost 2 bases, the J end lost 2 bases, and 10 bases lay between the germline ends. The CDR3, as DNA: TGTGCCAGCAGTTTACTAGCTGGGACCTACAATGAGCAGTTCTTC. As protein: CASSLLAGTYNEQFF. Looking up the rest from reference TRBV28 and TRBJ2-1 gives the full variable domain: DVKVTQSSRYLVKRTGEKVFLECVQDMDHENMFWYRQDPGLGLRLIYFSYDVKMKEKGDIPEGYSVSREKKERFSLILESASTNQTSMYLCASSLLAGTYNEQFFGPGTRLTVL.

This clone was seen once. This rearrangement joins TRBV7-2 to TRBJ1-5, with a possible D match to TRBD1 (6 bases). The CDR3 loop spans 16 amino acids. Germline V gene sequence: CDR1 SGHTA, CDR2 FQGNSA. Trimming left V 5 bases short and J 6 bases short, with 20 bases between. CDR3 residues: CASSPGADGRGQPQHF. For the CDR3, the DNA is TGTGCCAGCAGCCCAGGGGCGGACGGCAGGGGTCAGCCCCAGCATTTT.

This clone occurred once. Other DNA sequences in this specimen translate into the identical CDR3. This sequence joins TRBV19 and TRBJ1-2; TRBD1 is a possible D gene (6 bases). Trimming removed 3 bases at V and 2 bases at J, with 10 bases between. Germline CDR1 is LNHDA and CDR2 is SQIVND (reference sequence). The CDR3 covers 14 residues. The CDR3 loop is CASSIGTGNYGYTF. CDR3 coding DNA: TGTGCCAGTAGTATTGGAACAGGGAACTATGGCTACACCTTC.

The chain links TRBV7-8 to TRBJ1-4; D gene unclear. The V gene's germline CDR1 is SGHVS and CDR2 FQNEAQ. This CDR3 is built from 12 residues. Trimming left V 2 bases short and J 11 bases short, with 9 bases between. The CDR3 here is CASSLFGDKLFF. For the CDR3, the DNA is TGTGCCAGCAGCTTATTCGGCGATAAACTGTTTTTT.

This chain uses TRBV7-2 with TRBJ2-7, with D unclear. V shed 4 bases and J shed 3 bases, with 10 bases lying between them. CDR3 length equals 13 residues. The V gene's germline CDR1 is SGHTA and CDR2 FQGNSA. The CDR3 coding sequence is TGTGCCAGCAGCTCTGCCCCAGGCTACGAGCAGTACTTC. The encoded protein is CASSSAPGYEQYF. The variable domain in full, completed from reference TRBV7-2 and TRBJ2-7, reads GAGVSQSPSNKVTEKGKDVELRCDPISGHTALYWYRQSLGQGLEFLIYFQGNSAPDKSGLPSDRFSAERTGGSVSTLTIQRTQQEDSAVYLCASSSAPGYEQYFGPGTRLTVT.

This clone was recorded a few times. This rearrangement joins TRBV19 to TRBJ2-5; TRBD2 is a possible D gene (6 bases). The germline V gene encodes CDR1 LNHDA and CDR2 SQIVND (reference sequence). The CDR3 totals 12 residues. Trimming took 7 bases from V and 5 from J, leaving 11 bases between them. The CDR3: CASKGLMETQYF. The CDR3 DNA sequence: TGTGCCAGTAAGGGACTTATGGAGACCCAGTACTTC.

The rearrangement uses TRBV27 and TRBJ2-7, with 13 bases matching TRBD2. CDR3 length equals 16 residues. V lost 0 bases, J lost 4 bases, and 3 bases stayed unmatched. The V gene's germline CDR1 is MNHEY and CDR2 SMNVEV (reference sequence). CDR3 DNA: TGTGCCAGCAGTTTATCGGGGGGACTAGCGGGGTACGAGCAGTACTTC. It codes for CASSLSGGLAGYEQYF.

The CDR3 reads CASSLGVPTDTQYF. CDR3 DNA: TGTGCCAGCAGCTTGGGGGTCCCCACAGATACGCAGTATTTT. The chain is built from TRBV5-6 and TRBJ2-3; the D is unclear. Trimming removed 0 bases from V and 2 bases from J, with 7 bases in between. The CDR3 has 14 amino acids. Germline V lookup: CDR1 SGHDT, CDR2 YYEEEE.

The chain links TRBV6-5 to TRBJ1-1, with TRBD1 as a possible D gene (5 bases). The V end was cut by 2 bases, the J end by 4 bases, with 17 bases between. CDR3 length equals 16 residues. Germline CDR1 reads MNHEY; CDR2 reads SVGAGI. In DNA, the CDR3 is TGTGCCAGCAGTTACACCCCAGGGAACCGGCTCACTGAAGCTTTCTTT. Amino acid sequence: CASSYTPGNRLTEAFF.

The gene calls are TRBV9 and TRBJ1-3; D possibly corresponds to TRBD1 (5 bases). There are 15 residues in the CDR3. Germline CDR1 reads SGDLS; CDR2 reads YYNGEE. V lost 0 bases, J lost 4 bases, and 11 bases lay in between. The CDR3 DNA reads TGTGCCAGCAGCGTAGATGGGGGGATCGGAAACACCATATATTTT. Residues: CASSVDGGIGNTIYF. The full variable domain, in which reference TRBV9 and TRBJ1-3 provide the parts outside the CDR3, is DSGVTQTPKHLITATGQRVTLRCSPRSGDLSVYWYQQSLDQGLQFLIQYYNGEERAKGNILERFSAQQFPDLHSELNLSSLELGDSALYFCASSVDGGIGNTIYFGEGSWLTVV.

The chain links TRBV5-4 to TRBJ1-6, with no clear D. Germline CDR1 is SGHNT and CDR2 is YYREEE (reference sequence). V was clipped by 3 bases and J by 2 bases, with 9 bases between them. The CDR3 length is 15 residues. The CDR3, as DNA: TGTGCCAGCAGCTGGAAATCCCCCTATAATTCACCCCTCCACTTT. Translation gives CASSWKSPYNSPLHF.

The CDR3 DNA follows: TGTGCCAGCAGCCCTCTGGTCGGGCTGGGCTATGAGCAGTTCTTC. Protein sequence: CASSPLVGLGYEQFF. The rearrangement links TRBV6-5 to TRBJ2-1; no clear D. The length of the CDR3 is 15 residues. CDR1 MNHEY and CDR2 SVGAGI come from the germline V gene. Trimming took off 6 bases at V and 8 bases at J, with 20 bases between the two ends.

The V gene is TRBV6-4, the J gene TRBJ2-3, with 7 bases matching TRBD2. The CDR3 is 15 amino acids. The germline V gene encodes CDR1 MRHNA and CDR2 SNTAGT. V lost 5 bases, J lost 2 bases, and 7 bases stayed unmatched. The CDR3 reads CASSSVAGSTDTQYF. CDR3 DNA sequence: TGTGCCAGCAGTTCTGTAGCGGGCTCCACAGATACGCAGTATTTT.

This chain connects TRBV4-1 to TRBJ2-7; 9 bases map to TRBD1. Germline CDR1 and CDR2: MGHRA and YSYEKL. The CDR3 length is 15 residues. After removal of 4 bases from V and 1 base from J, the junction contained 5 bases not matched to a gene. CDR3 region: CASSRGTGSSYEQYF. CDR3 coding DNA: TGCGCCAGCAGCCGAGGGACAGGGTCATCCTACGAGCAGTACTTC.

This chain links TRBV4-3 with TRBJ2-1; a weak D match, TRBD1 (5 bases). The germline V gene has CDR1 LGHNA and CDR2 YSLEER. V shed 0 bases and J shed 5 bases, with 20 bases lying between them. The CDR3 is 18 residues long. The CDR3 is CASSQEPLARLGDNEQFF. The CDR3 nucleotides read TGCGCCAGCAGCCAAGAACCCTTGGCGAGGTTAGGGGACAATGAGCAGTTCTTC.

Note on this clone: A junction end diverges from the germline sequence, so it may reflect a read error. CDR3 coding DNA: TGCGCCAGCAGCCACGGGGGGCAGGGCGAGGTCTTT. As protein: CASSHGGQGEVF. The chain couples TRBV5-1 to TRBJ1-1, with D possibly TRBD1 on 6 matching bases. This CDR3 is 12 amino acids long. Germline CDR1 and CDR2: SGHRS and YFSETQ. Full variable domain (outside the CDR3, taken from reference TRBV5-1 and TRBJ1-1): KAGVTQTPRYLIKTRGQQVTLSCSPISGHRSVSWYQQTPGQGLQFLFEYFSETQRNKGNFPGRFSGRQFSNSRSEMNVSTLELGDSALYLCASSHGGQGEVFGQGTRLTVV.

This chain joins TRBV6-1 and TRBJ2-1, with unresolved D. Germline assignment: CDR1 MNHNS and CDR2 SASEGT. V was clipped by 3 bases and J by 7 bases, with 7 bases between them. The CDR3 runs 12 residues. CDR3 bases: TGTGCCAGCAGTGATGGTAGGAATGAGCAGTTCTTC. Its translation is CASSDGRNEQFF.

V usage is TRBV4-3 and J usage is TRBJ1-5, with D uncertain. V dropped 0 bases and J dropped 2 bases, with 14 bases sitting between them. Germline V CDR1 and CDR2: LGHNA, YSLEER. The CDR3 loop spans 17 amino acids. Written as DNA, the CDR3 is TGCGCCAGCAGCCAAGATGCTGGAGGTTATGGCAATCAGCCCCAGCATTTT. Amino acids: CASSQDAGGYGNQPQHF.

This clone was detected only a few times. The rearrangement uses TRBV13 and TRBJ1-1; D perhaps matches TRBD1 (6 bases). Trimming stripped 6 bases from V and 5 bases from J, with 22 bases between. The CDR3 contains 16 residues. Germline V lookup: CDR1 PRHDT, CDR2 FYEKMQ (reference sequence). CDR3: CASSSPTGQRGTEAFF. The DNA of the CDR3 is TGTGCCAGCAGTTCCCCGACGGGCCAGAGGGGGACTGAAGCTTTCTTT.

The rearrangement uses TRBV11-3 and TRBJ1-3; D may be TRBD1 (6 bases). Germline loops: CDR1 SGHNT, CDR2 YENEEA. CDR3 size: 14 residues. Deletions cut 5 bases from V and 1 base from J, with 9 bases between. The CDR3 reads CASSKQGSGNTIYF. CDR3 nucleotide sequence: TGTGCCAGCAGCAAACAGGGTTCTGGAAACACCATATATTTT.

In this sample, this clone turned up once. Other DNA sequences in this specimen translate into the identical CDR3. J is TRBJ2-7 and V is TRBV5-4; D ambiguous. The V end was cut by 0 bases, the J end by 6 bases, with 4 bases between. Per germline, CDR1 SGHNT and CDR2 YYREEE (reference sequence). The CDR3 runs 11 residues. The CDR3 is CASSLAGEQYF. The CDR3 DNA reads TGTGCCAGCAGCTTGGCGGGCGAGCAGTACTTC.

The chain joins TRBV4-1 to TRBJ2-7; a possible D gene is TRBD2 (6 bases). V dropped 2 bases and J dropped 3 bases, with 11 bases sitting between them. This CDR3 is 14 amino acids long. Germline V gene lookup returns CDR1 MGHRA and CDR2 YSYEKL. This chain's CDR3 is CASSQRGANYEQYF. As DNA, the CDR3 is TGCGCCAGCAGCCAACGCGGGGCCAACTACGAGCAGTACTTC.